This TCR beta chain appears in the sequencing data of a study of T cells in localized non-small cell lung cancer. Notes on the study in general: Increased T cell density in blood showed an association with longer overall survival. Median around 62 top-100 tumor clones were shared with paired adjacent lung. It was uninvolved adjacent lung that showed the highest T cell clonality, exceeding tumor.

The V end lost 3 bases, the J end lost 5 bases, and 7 bases lay between the germline ends. From germline, CDR1 is KGHSH and CDR2 LQKENI. The CDR3 spans 13 residues. Remarks on this clone: What it binds is not known.

Assay: immunoSEQ multiplex PCR; the TCRdb copy retains only in-frame clones and omits some. Found here are fewer than 6,000 clones, 28% of them singletons; the top ten hold more than 4%. The receptor's source is a man aged 40 to 70 with stage II lung adenocarcinoma. J is TRBJ1-4 and V is TRBV18; D is unclear. Source: lung tumor tissue, taken before any cancer treatment. The CDR3 reads CASSPDLNEKLFF. CDR3 nucleotides: TGTGCCAGCTCACCCGACCTAAATGAAAAACTGTTTTTT.